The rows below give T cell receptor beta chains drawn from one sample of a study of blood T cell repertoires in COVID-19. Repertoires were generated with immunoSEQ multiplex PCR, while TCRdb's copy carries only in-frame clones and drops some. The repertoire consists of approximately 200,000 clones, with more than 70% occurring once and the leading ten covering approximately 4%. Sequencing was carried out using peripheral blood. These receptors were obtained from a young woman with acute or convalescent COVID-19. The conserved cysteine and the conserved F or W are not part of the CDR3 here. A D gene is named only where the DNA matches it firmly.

CDR3 protein: ASNRDSTYNEQF
V gene: TRBV19
D gene: NA
J gene: TRBJ2-1

CDR3 protein: ASSSDDRPYNEQF
V gene: TRBV7-9
D gene: NA
J gene: TRBJ2-1

CDR3 protein: SASLGQGNIQY
V gene: TRBV20-1
D gene: TRBD1
J gene: TRBJ2-4

CDR3 protein: ASSLLARSDTQY
V gene: TRBV11-1
D gene: NA
J gene: TRBJ2-3

CDR3 protein: ASSPGGAEKLF
V gene: TRBV18
D gene: NA
J gene: TRBJ1-4

CDR3 protein: ASSRGGQPQH
V gene: TRBV28
D gene: NA
J gene: TRBJ1-5

CDR3 protein: ASSFGQNTEAF
V gene: TRBV12-3/TRBV12-4
D gene: NA
J gene: TRBJ1-1

CDR3 protein: ASSETGLAGYNEQF
V gene: TRBV11-3
D gene: TRBD2
J gene: TRBJ2-1

CDR3 protein: ASRFRQGSTEAF
V gene: TRBV7-2
D gene: TRBD1
J gene: TRBJ1-1

CDR3 protein: ASSQGRGTEAF
V gene: TRBV3-1/TRBV3-2
D gene: NA
J gene: TRBJ1-1

CDR3 protein: ASSPGESETQY
V gene: TRBV11-3
D gene: NA
J gene: TRBJ2-5

CDR3 protein: ASSLSLWGQSYEQY
V gene: TRBV5-5
D gene: TRBD1
J gene: TRBJ2-7

CDR3 protein: ASSLVPSGRALGDTQY
V gene: TRBV5-1
D gene: TRBD2
J gene: TRBJ2-3

CDR3 protein: ASRESNQPQH
V gene: TRBV6-6
D gene: NA
J gene: TRBJ1-5

CDR3 protein: ASSLGRGYT
V gene: TRBV7-6
D gene: NA
J gene: TRBJ1-2

CDR3 protein: ASRRSSTDTQY
V gene: TRBV5-1
D gene: NA
J gene: TRBJ2-3

CDR3 protein: ASSILGGYGYT
V gene: TRBV19
D gene: NA
J gene: TRBJ1-2

CDR3 protein: ASSKDPGLSQPQH
V gene: TRBV21-1
D gene: NA
J gene: TRBJ1-5

CDR3 protein: ASRTRPSSTDTQY
V gene: TRBV2
D gene: NA
J gene: TRBJ2-3

CDR3 protein: QGQGITEAF
V gene: TRBV29-1
D gene: TRBD1
J gene: TRBJ1-1

CDR3 protein: ASSRDINQPQH
V gene: TRBV2
D gene: NA
J gene: TRBJ1-5

CDR3 protein: ASSEGLAYGREF
V gene: TRBV2
D gene: TRBD2
J gene: TRBJ2-1

CDR3 protein: ASNEGLNTGELF
V gene: TRBV2
D gene: NA
J gene: TRBJ2-2

CDR3 protein: ATSRDARGYQPQH
V gene: TRBV15
D gene: NA
J gene: TRBJ1-5

CDR3 protein: ASSRQGVEKLF
V gene: TRBV3-1/TRBV3-2
D gene: TRBD1
J gene: TRBJ1-4

CDR3 protein: ASSYSANTEAF
V gene: TRBV6-5
D gene: NA
J gene: TRBJ1-1

CDR3 protein: ASSRDRSSYNSPLH
V gene: TRBV27
D gene: TRBD1
J gene: TRBJ1-6

CDR3 protein: ASSPPKGLAGGLETQY
V gene: TRBV7-6
D gene: TRBD2
J gene: TRBJ2-5

CDR3 protein: ASSDLGQGGTEAF
V gene: TRBV2
D gene: TRBD1
J gene: TRBJ1-1

CDR3 protein: ASSLRGSHRSF
V gene: TRBV27
D gene: NA
J gene: TRBJ1-1

CDR3 protein: ASSQELFDGQTATNEKLF
V gene: TRBV3-1/TRBV3-2
D gene: NA
J gene: TRBJ1-4

CDR3 protein: ASSYGTATNEKLF
V gene: TRBV5-1
D gene: TRBD1
J gene: TRBJ1-4

CDR3 protein: ASSLSSSSYNEQF
V gene: TRBV7-8
D gene: NA
J gene: TRBJ2-1

CDR3 protein: ASSSGPHYEQY
V gene: TRBV5-1
D gene: NA
J gene: TRBJ2-7

CDR3 protein: ASSEATVYGYT
V gene: TRBV2
D gene: NA
J gene: TRBJ1-2

CDR3 protein: ASSEYTPQGETQY
V gene: TRBV25-1
D gene: NA
J gene: TRBJ2-5

CDR3 protein: ASSLVPAGSRSGELF
V gene: TRBV5-1
D gene: NA
J gene: TRBJ2-2

CDR3 protein: ASSLDGREGRRELF
V gene: TRBV11-3
D gene: TRBD2
J gene: TRBJ2-2

CDR3 protein: ASRLQGRPYEQY
V gene: TRBV3-1/TRBV3-2
D gene: NA
J gene: TRBJ2-7

CDR3 protein: ASSFGGETQY
V gene: TRBV7-9
D gene: NA
J gene: TRBJ2-5

CDR3 protein: ASSLVQGSSYEQY
V gene: TRBV7-2
D gene: TRBD1
J gene: TRBJ2-7

CDR3 protein: ASSLRFAVSYEQY
V gene: TRBV11-2
D gene: NA
J gene: TRBJ2-7

CDR3 protein: ASSYGGGPEKLF
V gene: TRBV19
D gene: NA
J gene: TRBJ1-4

CDR3 protein: ASSPGGQDTEAF
V gene: TRBV18
D gene: NA
J gene: TRBJ1-1